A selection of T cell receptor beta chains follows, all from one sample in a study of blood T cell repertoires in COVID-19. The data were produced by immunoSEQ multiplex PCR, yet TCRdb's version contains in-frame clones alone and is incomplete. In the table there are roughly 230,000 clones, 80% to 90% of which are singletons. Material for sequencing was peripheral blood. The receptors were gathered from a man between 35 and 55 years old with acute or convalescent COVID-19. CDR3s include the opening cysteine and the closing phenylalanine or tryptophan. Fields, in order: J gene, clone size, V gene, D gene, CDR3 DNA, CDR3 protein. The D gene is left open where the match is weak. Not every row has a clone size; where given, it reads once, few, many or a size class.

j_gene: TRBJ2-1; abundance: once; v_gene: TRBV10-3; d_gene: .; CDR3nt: TGTGCCATCAGTGAACAGGGCACAGGGAATGAGCAGTTCTTC; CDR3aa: CAISEQGTGNEQFF
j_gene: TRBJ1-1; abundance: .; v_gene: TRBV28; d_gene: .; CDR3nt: TGTGCCAGCAGTCCCACCTCGGCAGGGTGGAACACTGAAGCTTTCTTT; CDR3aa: CASSPTSAGWNTEAFF
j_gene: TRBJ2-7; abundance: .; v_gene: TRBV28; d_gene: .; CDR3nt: TGTGCCAGTCTAGAGCGGGCTGGCCCGAGCTCCTACGAGCAGTACTTC; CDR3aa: CASLERAGPSSYEQYF
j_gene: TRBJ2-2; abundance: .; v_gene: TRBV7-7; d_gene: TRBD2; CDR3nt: TGTGCTAGCAGCCTGGGACTATCGAACACCGGGGAGCTGTTTTTT; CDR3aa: CASSLGLSNTGELFF
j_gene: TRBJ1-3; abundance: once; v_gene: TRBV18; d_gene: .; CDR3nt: TGTGCCAGCTCACCACCGGGCCCCTCCGGAAACACCATATATTTT; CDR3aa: CASSPPGPSGNTIYF
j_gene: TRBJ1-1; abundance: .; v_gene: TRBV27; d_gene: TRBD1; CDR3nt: TGTGCCAGCAGGAGACAGGGGAACACTGAAGCTTTCTTT; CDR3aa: CASRRQGNTEAFF
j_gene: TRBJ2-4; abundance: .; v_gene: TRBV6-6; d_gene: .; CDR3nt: TGTGCCAGCAGAAAAACAGGAGAACTAGCCAAAAACATTCAGTACTTC; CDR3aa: CASRKTGELAKNIQYF
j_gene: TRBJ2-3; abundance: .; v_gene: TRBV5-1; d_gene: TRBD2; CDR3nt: TGCGCCAGCAGCATGGGATACGGGGGGGATGATACGCAGTATTTT; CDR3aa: CASSMGYGGDDTQYF
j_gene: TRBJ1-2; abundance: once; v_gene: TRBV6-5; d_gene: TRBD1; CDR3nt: TGTGCCAGCAGTCCACTGGGGACAGGGAACTATGGCTACACCTTC; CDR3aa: CASSPLGTGNYGYTF
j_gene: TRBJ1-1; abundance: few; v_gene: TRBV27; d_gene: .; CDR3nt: TGTGCCAGCAGTTTTAGGGGGGAAGCTTTCTTT; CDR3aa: CASSFRGEAFF
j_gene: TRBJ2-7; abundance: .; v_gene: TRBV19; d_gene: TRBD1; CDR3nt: TGTGCCAGTAGTATAGGGGACAGTAACTACGAGCAGTACTTC; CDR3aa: CASSIGDSNYEQYF
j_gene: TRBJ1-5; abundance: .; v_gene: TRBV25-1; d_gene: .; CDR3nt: TGTGCCAGCAGTGATGGGCAGGGCAATCAGCCCCAGCATTTT; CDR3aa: CASSDGQGNQPQHF
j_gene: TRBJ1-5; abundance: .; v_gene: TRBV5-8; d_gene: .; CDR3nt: TGTGCCAGCAGCTTGGGTTCCGGGATGCGCAATCAGCCCCAGCATTTT; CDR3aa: CASSLGSGMRNQPQHF
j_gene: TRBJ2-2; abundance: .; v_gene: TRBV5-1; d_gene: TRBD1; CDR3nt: TGCGCCAGCAGCTTACAGGGGGGGAACACCGGGGAGCTGTTTTTT; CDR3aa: CASSLQGGNTGELFF
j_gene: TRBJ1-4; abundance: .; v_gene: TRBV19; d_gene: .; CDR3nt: TGTGCCAGTAGTTCTCCGGCGGGGGCAACTTCAACTAATGAAAAACTGTTTTTT; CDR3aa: CASSSPAGATSTNEKLFF
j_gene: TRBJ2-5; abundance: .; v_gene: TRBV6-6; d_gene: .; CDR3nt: TGTGCCAGCAGTTACTTTCAGGGGCCAGAGACCCAGTACTTC; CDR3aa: CASSYFQGPETQYF
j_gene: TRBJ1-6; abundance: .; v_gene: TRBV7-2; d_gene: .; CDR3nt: TGTGCCAGCAGCTTACTCCGGGACTATTATTCACCCCTCCACTTT; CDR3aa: CASSLLRDYYSPLHF
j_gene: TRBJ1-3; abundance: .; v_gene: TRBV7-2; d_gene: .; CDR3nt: TGTGCCAGCAGCATGTCTGAGGGAAACACCATATATTTT; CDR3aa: CASSMSEGNTIYF
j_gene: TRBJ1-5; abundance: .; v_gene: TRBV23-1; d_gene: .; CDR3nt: TGCGCCAGCAGTGCACCTCGGGGTAGCAATCAGCCCCAGCATTTT; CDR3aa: CASSAPRGSNQPQHF
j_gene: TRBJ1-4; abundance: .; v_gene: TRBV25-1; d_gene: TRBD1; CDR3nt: TGTGCCAGCAGAGCCGGGACAGGGGGGGAAAAACTGTTTTTT; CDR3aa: CASRAGTGGEKLFF
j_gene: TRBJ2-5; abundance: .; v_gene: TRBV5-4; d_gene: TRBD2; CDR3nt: TGTGCCAGCAGCTCCCCTAGCGGGGGGGCGGAGACCCAGTACTTC; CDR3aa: CASSSPSGGAETQYF
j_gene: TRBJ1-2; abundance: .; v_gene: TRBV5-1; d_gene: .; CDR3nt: TGCGCCAGCAGCTTAACCGGCAGGGAGGAAGGCTACACCTTC; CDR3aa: CASSLTGREEGYTF
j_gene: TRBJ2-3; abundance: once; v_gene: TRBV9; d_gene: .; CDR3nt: TGTGCCAGCAGCGTAGACAACCGGGGGAGAGATACGCAGTATTTT; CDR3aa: CASSVDNRGRDTQYF
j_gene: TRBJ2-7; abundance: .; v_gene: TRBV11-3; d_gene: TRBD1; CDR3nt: TGTGCCAGCAGCTTACCGGACAGGGAGTCCTACGAGCAGTACTTC; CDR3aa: CASSLPDRESYEQYF
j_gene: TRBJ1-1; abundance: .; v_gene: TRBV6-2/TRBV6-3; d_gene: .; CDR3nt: TGTGCCAGCAGTTACGGAACAGCCGCCAGTGAAGCTTTCTTT; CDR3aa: CASSYGTAASEAFF
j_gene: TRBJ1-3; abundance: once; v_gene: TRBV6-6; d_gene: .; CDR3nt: TGTGCCAGCAGCTCTGCCAGGACAGAAGGAAACACCATATATTTT; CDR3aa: CASSSARTEGNTIYF
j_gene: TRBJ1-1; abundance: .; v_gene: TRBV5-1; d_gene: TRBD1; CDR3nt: TGCGCCAGCAGCTTCCAGGGGGGAAACACTGAAGCTTTCTTT; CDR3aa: CASSFQGGNTEAFF
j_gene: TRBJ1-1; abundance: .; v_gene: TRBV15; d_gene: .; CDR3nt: TGTGCCACCAGTCCCGGGACACCTCTTTACACTGAAGCTTTCTTT; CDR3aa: CATSPGTPLYTEAFF
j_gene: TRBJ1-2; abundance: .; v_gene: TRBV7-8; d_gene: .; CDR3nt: TGTGCCAGCAGCTTAACGGCCCAAATGCGGGGCTACACCTTC; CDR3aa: CASSLTAQMRGYTF
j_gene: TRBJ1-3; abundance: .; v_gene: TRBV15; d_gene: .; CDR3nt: TGTGCCACCAGCAGAGAGGGCAGTCCTGGAAACACCATATATTTT; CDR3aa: CATSREGSPGNTIYF
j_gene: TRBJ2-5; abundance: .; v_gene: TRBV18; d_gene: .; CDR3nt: TGTGCCAGCTCACCCTTTAAACAAGAGACCCAGTACTTC; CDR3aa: CASSPFKQETQYF
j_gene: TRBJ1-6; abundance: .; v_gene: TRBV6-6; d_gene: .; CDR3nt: TGTGCCAGCAGTTACTCTCAGTTTAATTCACCCCTCCACTTT; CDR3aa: CASSYSQFNSPLHF
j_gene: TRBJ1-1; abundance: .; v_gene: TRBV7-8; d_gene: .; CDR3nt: TGTGCCAGCAGCTTAGGGCAGACTATGAACACTGAAGCTTTCTTT; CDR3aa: CASSLGQTMNTEAFF
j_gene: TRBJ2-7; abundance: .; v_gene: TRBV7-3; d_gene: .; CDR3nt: TGTGCCAGCAGCCCATCGGGGAACAGCTACGAGCAGTACTTC; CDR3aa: CASSPSGNSYEQYF
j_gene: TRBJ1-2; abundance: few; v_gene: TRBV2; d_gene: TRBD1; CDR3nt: TGTGCCAGCAGGGCCGGGGACAGGGGTCACTCCTTC; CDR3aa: CASRAGDRGHSF
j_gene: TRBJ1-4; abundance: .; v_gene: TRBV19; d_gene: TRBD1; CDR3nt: TGTGCCAGTCGGGACAGGGAAGAGAAACTGTTTTTT; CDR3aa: CASRDREEKLFF
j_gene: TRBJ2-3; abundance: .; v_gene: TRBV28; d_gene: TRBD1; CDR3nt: TGTGCCAGCAGTGGAACCGGGACAGGGAGGTATACGCAGTATTTT; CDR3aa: CASSGTGTGRYTQYF
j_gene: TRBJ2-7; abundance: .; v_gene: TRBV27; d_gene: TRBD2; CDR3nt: TGTGCCAGCACCTATACCGGGACTAGCGGGGGCCAGGGGGAGCAGTACTTC; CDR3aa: CASTYTGTSGGQGEQYF
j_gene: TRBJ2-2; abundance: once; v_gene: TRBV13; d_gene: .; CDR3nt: TGTGCCAGTCGAGGATCACCGAACACCGGGGAGCTGTTTTTT; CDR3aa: CASRGSPNTGELFF
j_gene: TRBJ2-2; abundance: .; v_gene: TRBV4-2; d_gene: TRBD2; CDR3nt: TGTGCCAGCAGCTTCGCCCTCTACAGTGAGCGGGGGGAAATCACCGGGGAGCTGTTTTTT; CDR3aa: CASSFALYSERGEITGELFF
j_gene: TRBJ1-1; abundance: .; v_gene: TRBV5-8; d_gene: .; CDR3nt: TGTGCCAGCAGCAATGGGCGGGGGGGATGGTCCGCTTTCTTT; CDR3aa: CASSNGRGGWSAFF
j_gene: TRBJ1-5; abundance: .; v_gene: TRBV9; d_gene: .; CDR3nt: TGTGCCAGCAGCGAGGGACCGGGAGCAAACGGGCAGCCCCAGCATTTT; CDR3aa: CASSEGPGANGQPQHF
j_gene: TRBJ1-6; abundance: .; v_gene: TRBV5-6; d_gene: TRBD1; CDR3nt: TGTGCCAGCAGCCAGACAGGGGGCGGGTCACCCCTCCACTTT; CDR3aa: CASSQTGGGSPLHF
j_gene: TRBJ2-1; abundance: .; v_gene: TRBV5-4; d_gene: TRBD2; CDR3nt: TGTGCCAGCAGTCCATCCCCCAGCGGGGGGGCCCATGAGCAGTTCTTC; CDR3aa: CASSPSPSGGAHEQFF
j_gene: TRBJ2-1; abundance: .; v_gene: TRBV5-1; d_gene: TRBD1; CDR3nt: TGCGCCAGCAGCTTACAGGGGGCAGACTACAATGAGCAGTTCTTC; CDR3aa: CASSLQGADYNEQFF
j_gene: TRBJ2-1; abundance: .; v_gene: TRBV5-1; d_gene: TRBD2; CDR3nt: TGCGCCAGCAGCTTGAGCGGGGAGGACTACAATGAGCAGTTCTTC; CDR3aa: CASSLSGEDYNEQFF